These 18 T cell receptor beta chains share one sample of origin, sequenced in a study of regulatory T cells in long-lasting Graves disease. Relying on iRepertoire HTBI primers and Arm-PCR of CDR3 regions, the team built TCR beta libraries. A single record per CDR3 protein comes from TCRdb applying MiXCR to the multiplex PCR reads. The profile shows 400,000 to 500,000 distinct CDR3 sequences, around 15% of them singletons. Time point of the sample: newly diagnosed GD, antithyroid drugs for less than 3 months. RNA from PBMCs was the source of the TCR library. Separately, the same data were catalogued under a study of T cells in Graves' hyperthyroidism and ophthalmopathy.

This sample comprised peripheral blood mononuclear cells (PBMCs), obtained at new diagnosis, from a patient treated with antithyroid drugs. The origin of the receptors is a woman younger than 30 with Graves disease.

This clonotype showed up many times. The V and J genes are TRBV27 and TRBJ2-1; D might be TRBD2 (6 bases). This CDR3 contains 13 residues. Germline V gene lookup returns CDR1 MNHEY and CDR2 SMNVEV (reference sequence). Trimming stripped 5 bases from V and 12 bases from J, with 17 bases between. CDR3 region: CASSPAEGMGQFF. The CDR3 region has the DNA TGTGCCAGCAGTCCCGCGGAGGGGATGGGGCAGTTCTTC.

This clonotype came up many times. V is TRBV12-3 or TRBV12-4 and J is TRBJ1-5, with TRBD1 identical over 10 bases. The ends lost 4 bases at V and 7 bases at J; junction bases unmatched: 7. CDR3 length equals 15 residues. CDR3 amino acids: CASSYDRGLGQPQHF. CDR3 in DNA: TGTGCCAGCAGTTATGACAGGGGGCTAGGGCAGCCCCAGCATTTT.

This chain links TRBV20-1 with TRBJ1-5, with D maybe TRBD1 (5 bases). The germline V gene encodes CDR1 DFQATT and CDR2 SNEGSKA (reference sequence). Trimming pared 0 bases from V and 7 bases from J, leaving 16 bases between. The CDR3 runs 15 residues. The CDR3 bases are TGCAGTGCTAGAGATCTCTCAGGGATGGGCCAGCCCCAGCATTTT. Protein: CSARDLSGMGQPQHF.

Worth noting for this clonotype: The junction departs from the called germline gene at one end, perhaps through a read error. Here the CDR3 reads CTSSEPQGRGTDTQYF. CDR3 DNA sequence: TGTACCAGCAGTGAACCTCAGGGGCGCGGCACAGATACGCAGTATTTT. V gene TRBV6-1 combines with J gene TRBJ2-3; possible D gene TRBD1, 6 bases. The CDR3 totals 16 residues. Germline V gene lookup returns CDR1 MNHNS and CDR2 SASEGT.

This clonotype was seen only once. This may arise from a read error, as a much more abundant clone is one base away. DNA for the CDR3: TGTGCCAGCAGCTCCCGAGAGGGGAAGAGCAATCAGCCCCAGCATTTT. This codes for CASSSREGKSNQPQHF. The chain links TRBV7-3 to TRBJ1-5; tentatively, D is TRBD1 (5 bases). The CDR3 is 16 residues long. The V end was cut by 4 bases, the J end by 1 base, with 14 bases between. Germline lookup yields CDR1 SGHTA and CDR2 FQGTGA.

In this sample, this clonotype turned up many times. The rearrangement joins TRBV20-1 to TRBJ2-1; D may correspond to TRBD1 or TRBD2 (5 bases each). V lost 5 bases and J lost 0, with 11 bases in between. Looked up from germline, CDR1 is DFQATT and CDR2 is SNEGSKA (reference sequence). This CDR3 region has 14 residues. The CDR3 DNA follows: TGCAGTGCTGGGGACCCGAGCTCCTACAATGAGCAGTTCTTC. Encoded protein: CSAGDPSSYNEQFF.

CDR3 amino acids: CASSYSRVAGEGRSYEQYF. For the CDR3, the DNA is TGTGCCAGCAGTTACTCCCGAGTAGCGGGAGAGGGTAGGTCCTACGAGCAGTACTTC. This chain connects TRBV6-7 to TRBJ2-7; TRBD2 matches at 9 bases. TRBV6-7 is classed as an ORF, of uncertain function. V trimming: 0 bases; J trimming: 1 base; junction bases outside the gene matches: 13. CDR3 length: 19 residues.

With respect to this clonotype: A read error may explain this, as a much larger clone is one base away. V is TRBV6-2 or TRBV6-3 and J is TRBJ2-7, with 7 bases identical to TRBD2. Germline V lookup: CDR1 MNHEY, CDR2 SVGEGT. The CDR3 length is 18 residues. The CDR3 coding sequence is TGTGCCAACAGTTACTCACCGGGGGATAGCGGGTTTTCCTACGAGCAGTACTTC. Translating gives CANSYSPGDSGFSYEQYF.

This clonotype was seen many times. V and J are TRBV7-9 and TRBJ2-1, with 12 bases that match TRBD2. The CDR3 runs 15 residues. The V segment lost 3 bases and the J segment 4 bases; nucleotides outside the gene matches: 1. Germline CDR1 reads SEHNR; CDR2 reads FQNEAQ (reference sequence). In DNA, the CDR3 is TGTGCCAGCAGCTTTGGACTAGCGGGGTACAATGAGCAGTTCTTC. Amino acids: CASSFGLAGYNEQFF. The variable domain in full, completed from reference TRBV7-9 and TRBJ2-1, reads DTGVSQNPRHKITKRGQNVTFRCDPISEHNRLYWYRQTLGQGPEFLTYFQNEAQLEKSRLLSDRFSAERPKGSFSTLEIQRTEQGDSAMYLCASSFGLAGYNEQFFGPGTRLTVL.

The gene calls are TRBV6-2 or TRBV6-3 and TRBJ2-7; tentatively, D is TRBD2 (5 bases). Trimming shortened V by 7 bases and J by 0 bases, and 16 bases separated the two germline ends. Germline assignment: CDR1 MNHEY and CDR2 SVGEGT. The CDR3 consists of 15 residues. CDR3: CASTSVSRDSYEQYF. CDR3 nucleotides: TGTGCCAGCACTAGTGTTTCCCGGGACTCCTACGAGCAGTACTTC.

Notes on this clonotype: This sequence may be a read error, since a much larger clone differs from it by one base. This chain joins TRBV6-1 and TRBJ1-3; D may be TRBD1 (6 bases). Trimming shortened V by 6 bases and J by 1 base, and 19 bases separated the two germline ends. From germline, CDR1 is MNHNS and CDR2 SASEGT. The CDR3 sequence is 17 residues long. CDR3 sequence: CASRGKLGQGSGNTIYF. The CDR3 DNA reads TGTGCCAGCAGGGGAAAGTTGGGACAAGGATCTGGAAACACCATATATTTT.

This clonotype was counted at least ten times. J is TRBJ2-1 and V is TRBV29-1; the D gene is possibly TRBD2 (5 bases). The V end was cut by 0 bases, the J end by 6 bases, with 12 bases between. The CDR3 loop spans 14 amino acids. Germline V gives CDR1 SQVTM, CDR2 ANQGSEA. CDR3: CSVEDGKGPNEQFF. DNA of the CDR3: TGCAGCGTTGAAGACGGGAAGGGCCCCAATGAGCAGTTCTTC.

This clonotype has only a few counts. The chain links TRBV4-1 to TRBJ1-5; no firm D call. The CDR3 contains 14 residues. Germline CDR1 and CDR2: MGHRA and YSYEKL. V gave up 1 base and J gave up 4 bases, with 8 bases separating them. CDR3 in DNA: TGCGCCAGCAGCCAAGGACACAAGAATCAGCCCCAGCATTTT. This encodes CASSQGHKNQPQHF.

There are many counts of this clonotype. The chain recombines TRBV7-6 with TRBJ2-1, with D unresolved. The CDR3 covers 15 residues. Trimming shortened V by 1 base and J by 7 bases, and 14 bases separated the two germline ends. Germline CDR1 reads SGHVS; CDR2 reads FNYEAQ. The CDR3 reads CASSLVGDRGNEQFF. CDR3 coding DNA: TGTGCCAGCAGCTTAGTTGGGGATAGAGGTAATGAGCAGTTCTTC.

This clonotype was counted once. Just one base apart from a much larger clone, this may be a read error. This sequence joins TRBV7-2 and TRBJ1-1; weak D call: TRBD1 (5 bases). Trimming took 10 bases from V and 0 from J, leaving 12 bases between them. Germline V CDR1 and CDR2: SGHTA, FQGNSA. The CDR3 length is 13 residues. CDR3 loop: CTTRTTMNTEAFF. CDR3 in DNA: TGTACCACCCGGACAACGATGAACACTGAAGCTTTCTTT.

This clonotype was detected ten times or more. The gene calls are TRBV7-9 and TRBJ2-5, with 9 positions matching TRBD2. The J call may be faulty, since TRBJ2-1 better matches the DNA end. The CDR3 loop spans 15 amino acids. CDR1 and CDR2 from the germline V gene are SEHNR and FQNEAQ (reference sequence). The CDR3 region has the DNA TGTGCCAGCAGCTTAGGGCGGGAGGGCCCCGGGGAGCAGTTCTTC. Translating gives CASSLGREGPGEQFF.

This clonotype was found many times. The chain carries TRBV5-6 and TRBJ2-3, with 9 positions matching TRBD2. The germline V gene encodes CDR1 SGHDT and CDR2 YYEEEE. Losses at the gene ends were 0 bases for V and 1 base for J; bases not matched to a gene: 9. The CDR3 contains 18 residues. This chain's CDR3 is CASSLGELRLAGTDTQYF. DNA for the CDR3: TGTGCCAGCAGCTTGGGGGAACTACGACTAGCGGGCACAGATACGCAGTATTTT. Full variable domain (outside the CDR3, taken from reference TRBV5-6 and TRBJ2-3): DAGVTQSPTHLIKTRGQQVTLRCSPKSGHDTVSWYQQALGQGPQFIFQYYEEEERQRGNFPDRFSGHQFPNYSSELNVNALLLGDSALYLCASSLGELRLAGTDTQYFGPGTRLTVL.

This clonotype has a count of ten or more. The chain combines TRBV11-1 with TRBJ1-1; 8 positions match TRBD1. Germline V gene sequence: CDR1 SGHAT, CDR2 FQDESV (reference sequence). The V segment lost 5 bases and the J segment 4 bases; nucleotides outside the gene matches: 6. CDR3 length: 14 amino acids. The CDR3 DNA is TGTGCCAGCAGCCACGATGACAGGGGCACTGAAGCTTTCTTT. The encoded protein is CASSHDDRGTEAFF.